This T cell receptor beta chain was retrieved from a study of Graves' ophthalmopathy and Graves' hyperthyroidism (dated by TCRdb to between 2017 and 2018). Some background on the complete study: Peripheral blood was collected at initial diagnosis, prior to any treatment. The study used TCR beta repertoire signatures to distinguish Graves' ophthalmopathy from Graves' hyperthyroidism and to predict progression to ophthalmopathy. In total, 135 blood samples were TCR-sequenced: 40 to 45 ophthalmopathy, some 75 hyperthyroidism and approximately 17 hyperthyroidism-to-ophthalmopathy patients. To explore V-J signatures that distinguish ophthalmopathy from hyperthyroidism, a discovery set of 95 to 100 patients was enrolled, made up of around 44 with ophthalmopathy and fewer than 60 with stable hyperthyroidism. An independent validation cohort was composed of around 19 hyperthyroidism patients and some 16 patients who later progressed from hyperthyroidism to ophthalmopathy. T-cell repertoires of thyroid tissue and blood were compared in more than 5 hyperthyroidism patients. Following sampling, methimazole starting at 30 mg daily was administered to hyperthyroidism patients, and high-dose intravenous methylprednisolone was administered to ophthalmopathy patients.

Patients with ophthalmopathy had moderately to severely active disease, with a Clinical Activity Score of 3 or more, a NOSPECS grade of 4 or more, and a disease duration of less than 3 months. Anyone with other autoimmune diseases, uncontrolled infections, pregnancy or lactation was excluded from the study. Diagnosis was based on clinical symptoms, serum thyroxine, TRAb, thyroid ultrasound and orbital computed tomography. Ficoll-Paque density gradient centrifugation was used to isolate PBMCs from approximately 10 ml of fresh peripheral blood. Total RNA was extracted with Trizol reagent and quality-checked on an Agilent 2100 Bioanalyzer. TCR beta CDR3 regions were amplified from RNA transcripts for repertoire sequencing. HTBI primers and the Qiagen OneStep RT-PCR kit were used in a first-round RT-PCR, which was followed by a second-round multiplex PCR, size selection and purification. Sequencing of the libraries was carried out on an Illumina HiSeq2000 in paired-end mode with 100 bp reads. The paper's processing steps were these. SOAPnuke was used to process the reads, throwing out any read that had adapters, had uncalled bases, had a mean Phred below 15, or lacked an exact constant-primer or identifier match. High-quality paired reads were merged with COPE v1.2.5. Clonotypes were defined as unique nucleotide sequences and were aligned to IMGT TRB V, D and J references using MiTCR v1.1. The analysis was limited to V-J combinations with a frequency above 0.0001, which together covered roughly 99% of the repertoires. For each V-J combination, a TCR clonal expansion and chaos score was defined as the ratio of F50 clonal expansion to chaos observed in the TCRdist matrix. Features were reduced by Welch's t-statistics and random forest to around 13 V-J combinations, which fed a naive Bayes classifier. The similarity between thyroid and blood repertoires was quantified using the Morisita-Horn index. TCRdb cleaned the public reads at Q25 with fastp, built clones with MiXCR and kept in-frame beta chains. For every CDR3 protein sequence, its rows merge into one entry that carries the most common genes and DNA. These V and J calls are TCRdb output, not the study's own analysis. The sample includes under 60,000 distinct CDR3 sequences, with roughly 46% observed a single time. Roughly 5% of the sample goes to the ten largest clones.

Study-level results and caveats: Among expanded thyroid clonotypes with frequency above 0.001, most also showed up in blood, which suggests that blood repertoires may reflect the thyroid immune response. In cross-validation, the 13-signature model distinguished ophthalmopathy from stable hyperthyroidism with just over 85% sensitivity and around 81% specificity, while in the test set the corresponding values were 80% and 75%. In validation, the model predicted ophthalmopathy progression with about 71% sensitivity and 72.22% specificity; roughly 11 predicted patients were CT-confirmed with GO in a median of approximately six months. Sample size was not predetermined statistically, and investigators were not blinded to group allocation.

Details on this clonotype: Its antigen target is currently unknown. This could be a read error, since a much larger clone is one nucleotide away.

CDR1 and CDR2 (MDHEN, SYDVKM) derive from the germline V gene. The cysteine opens and the phenylalanine closes a CDR3 of 13 amino acids. The only DNA kept is the CDR3, 39 bases in frame from the first base. Rearrangement joined TRBV28 to TRBJ1-4; too little of a D gene remains to name it. The receptor was derived from an adult woman with Graves' ophthalmopathy. Sample: peripheral blood. The CDR3 amino acid sequence is: CASGKNGLETLFF. The DNA is TGTGCCAGCGGCAAGAACGGGCTTGAAACACTGTTTTTT. Where the CDR3 stops, the reference TRBV28 and TRBJ1-4 genes take over; the full variable domain is DVKVTQSSRYLVKRTGEKVFLECVQDMDHENMFWYRQDPGLGLRLIYFSYDVKMKEKGDIPEGYSVSREKKERFSLILESASTNQTSMYLCASGKNGLETLFFGSGTQLSVL.